Each of the 25 T cell receptor beta chains below was sequenced from the same sample in a study of T cell changes during pregnancy in multiple sclerosis (dated by TCRdb to about 2019). Library construction relied on the immunoSEQ multiplex PCR assay. TCRdb stores this immuneACCESS table with in-frame sequences only. Part of the clones is absent; in the studies checked, under half of the shortfall reflects unresolved V genes, and no reason is known for the rest. The sample table holds over 50,000 clones, of which about 87% were seen once. Roughly 0.82% of the sample goes to the ten largest clones. This specimen was peripheral blood, taken in the first trimester of pregnancy. The receptors come from a female donor in good health, enrolled as a control in a pregnancy study.

This clone has only one observation. The chain combines TRBV18 with TRBJ2-7, with 10 bases identical to TRBD2. CDR1 and CDR2 (germline): KGHSH, LQKENI. The trim removed 3 bases at V and 5 bases at J, leaving 4 bases unmatched. This CDR3 comprises 14 residues. This CDR3 reads CASSPRAGGDEQYF. The CDR3 bases are TGTGCCAGCTCACCTCGAGCGGGGGGGGACGAGCAGTACTTC.

This chain joins TRBV19 and TRBJ2-7, with 9 positions matching TRBD1. CDR1 and CDR2 from the germline V gene are LNHDA and SQIVND (reference sequence). V was clipped by 4 bases and J by 2 bases; unmatched bases: 9. This CDR3 region has 16 residues. In DNA form, the CDR3 reads TGTGCCAGTAGTACGAAGGACAGGGGCAATCCCTACGAGCAGTACTTC. It is translated as CASSTKDRGNPYEQYF.

The J gene is TRBJ2-6, the V gene TRBV4-3, with a tentative D call TRBD1 (6 bases). Trimming stripped 0 bases from V and 0 bases from J, with 15 bases between. Germline CDR1 reads LGHNA; CDR2 reads YSLEER. CDR3 size: 19 residues. CDR3 DNA: TGCGCCAGCAGCCAAGATTCCCGGACAGCGCTCTCTGGGGCCAACGTCCTGACTTTC. Protein product: CASSQDSRTALSGANVLTF.

This rearrangement joins TRBV30 to TRBJ2-1; 15 positions match TRBD2. V dropped 5 bases and J dropped 5; count of bases not matched to a gene: 1. The CDR3 is 14 amino acids. CDR1 and CDR2 (germline): GTSNPN, SVGIG (reference sequence). CDR3 in amino acids: CAWGLAGGDNEQFF. In DNA, the CDR3 is TGTGCCTGGGGACTAGCGGGGGGGGACAATGAGCAGTTCTTC. Full variable domain (missing parts from reference TRBV30 and TRBJ2-1): SQTIHQWPATLVQPVGSPLSLECTVEGTSNPNLYWYRQAAGRGLQLLFYSVGIGQISSEVPQNLSASRPQDRQFILSSKKLLLSDSGFYLCAWGLAGGDNEQFFGPGTRLTVL.

The chain has TRBV6-5 and TRBJ2-1; a weak D match, TRBD2 (6 bases). The germline gives CDR1 MNHEY, CDR2 SVGAGI. This CDR3 is built from 15 residues. V was trimmed by 2 bases and J by 9 bases, leaving 17 bases between them. The CDR3, as DNA: TGTGCCAGCAGTTACGGAGCGGGTCTCGGTACTGAGCAGTTCTTC. Protein sequence: CASSYGAGLGTEQFF.

The genes are TRBV29-1 and TRBJ2-3, with 9 bases aligning to TRBD2. The germline V gene encodes CDR1 SQVTM and CDR2 ANQGSEA. The trim removed 3 bases at V and 6 bases at J, leaving 22 bases unmatched. This CDR3 is built from 19 residues. CDR3 in amino acids: CSVDYVGGGAGLESDTQYF. The CDR3 DNA reads as TGCAGCGTTGATTATGTGGGCGGGGGGGCAGGTCTCGAGTCCGATACGCAGTATTTT.

The chain combines TRBV5-4 with TRBJ1-2; tentatively, D is TRBD1 (6 bases). Germline values: CDR1 SGHNT, CDR2 YYREEE (reference sequence). The ends were cut back, 4 bases at V and 2 bases at J, with 15 bases in the middle. The CDR3 runs to 15 residues. The CDR3 spells CASSPLADRNYGYTF. In nucleotides, the CDR3 is TGTGCCAGCAGCCCACTCGCTGACAGGAACTATGGCTACACCTTC.

The rearrangement joins TRBV5-4 to TRBJ1-1; no clear D. Trimming removed 2 bases from V and 10 bases from J, with 12 bases in between. This CDR3 is 12 amino acids long. CDR1 SGHNT and CDR2 YYREEE come from the germline V gene (reference sequence). CDR3 loop: CASSFGRLVAFF. Written as DNA, the CDR3 is TGTGCCAGCAGCTTTGGAAGACTGGTAGCTTTCTTT.

This chain uses TRBV30 with TRBJ1-3; D might be TRBD1 (5 bases). Germline lookup yields CDR1 GTSNPN and CDR2 SVGIG (reference sequence). V shed 8 bases and J shed 1 base, with 9 bases lying between them. CDR3 length equals 12 residues. The CDR3 nucleotides read TGTGCCCTCCAGGGTTCTGGAAACACCATATATTTT. Amino acid sequence: CALQGSGNTIYF.

The V and J genes are TRBV7-6 and TRBJ2-7; D is possibly TRBD1 (6 bases). V lost 1 base and J 5 bases, leaving 18 bases between the germline ends. The CDR3 spans 16 residues. Looked up from germline, CDR1 is SGHVS and CDR2 is FNYEAQ. The CDR3 coding sequence is TGTGCCAGCAGCTTAGAAACCCAGGGGCCCACGGACGAGCAGTACTTC. Encoded protein: CASSLETQGPTDEQYF.

The rearrangement joins TRBV5-4 to TRBJ1-1; D is unclear. The CDR3 is 13 residues long. Germline V lookup: CDR1 SGHNT, CDR2 YYREEE (reference sequence). The V end was cut by 4 bases, the J end by 2 bases, with 9 bases between. The CDR3 DNA follows: TGTGCCAGCAGCCCGGTAAGAAACACTGAAGCTTTCTTT. Amino acid sequence: CASSPVRNTEAFF. Looking up the rest from reference TRBV5-4 and TRBJ1-1 gives the full variable domain: ETGVTQSPTHLIKTRGQQVTLRCSSQSGHNTVSWYQQALGQGPQFIFQYYREEENGRGNFPPRFSGLQFPNYSSELNVNALELDDSALYLCASSPVRNTEAFFGQGTRLTVV.

This chain joins TRBV2 and TRBJ2-1, with 8 bases that match TRBD2. This CDR3 has 11 amino acids. The germline gives CDR1 SNHLY, CDR2 FYNNEI. Losses at the gene ends were 8 bases for V and 12 bases for J; bases not matched to a gene: 6. The CDR3 bases are TGTGCCAGCGCGGGGGGTAGCTCGCAGTTCTTC. This sequence encodes CASAGGSSQFF.

The J gene is TRBJ1-1, the V gene TRBV10-3; TRBD1 matches at 8 bases. The CDR3 is made up of 18 amino acids. Unmatched junction bases numbered 18, after V lost 3 bases and J lost 6 bases. Germline V gene data show CDR1 as ENHRY and CDR2 as SYGVKD. In nucleotides, the CDR3 is TGTGCCATCAGTGACCCGGGACAGGATTCCCTTACCGCAGCTGAAGCTTTCTTT. It encodes CAISDPGQDSLTAAEAFF.

The genes are TRBV15 and TRBJ2-7; tentative D call: TRBD1 (7 bases). The V gene lost 3 bases and the J gene lost 3 bases, with 15 bases spanning the gap. CDR1 and CDR2 from the germline V gene are LNHNV and YYDKDF (reference sequence). The CDR3 is 15 amino acids. The CDR3 protein is CATSSSGTAGYEQYF. CDR3 bases: TGTGCCACCAGCAGTTCTGGGACAGCGGGCTACGAGCAGTACTTC.

This rearrangement joins TRBV7-3 to TRBJ2-2; D remains unclear. Germline assignment: CDR1 SGHTA and CDR2 FQGTGA. CDR3 size: 14 residues. Between the trimmed V and J ends, which lost 3 bases and 6 bases, there was a span of 11 bases. The DNA for the CDR3 is TGTGCCAGCAGCTTTGCTAGATCGTCCGGGGAGCTGTTTTTT. It specifies CASSFARSSGELFF.

This clone was picked up a small number of times. The chain uses TRBV7-2 and TRBJ1-1, with D perhaps TRBD1 (5 bases). The V end was cut by 1 base, the J end by 4 bases, with 10 bases between. The CDR3 has 14 amino acids. Germline V gives CDR1 SGHTA, CDR2 FQGNSA. CDR3 nucleotide sequence: TGTGCCAGCAGCTTAGGGGGCTCGGGCACTGAAGCTTTCTTT. Encoded protein: CASSLGGSGTEAFF.

This sequence joins TRBV4-1 and TRBJ1-6; D ambiguous. Trimming removed 5 bases at V and 10 bases at J, with 24 bases between. Germline assignment: CDR1 MGHRA and CDR2 YSYEKL. The CDR3 contains 17 residues. The DNA of the CDR3 is TGCGCCAGCAGCTCAAGCGGTCAGTTACTTAGAAAATCACCCCTCCACTTT. It is translated as CASSSSGQLLRKSPLHF.

This clone was seen a single time. The CDR3 spells CASSPTAYSNQPQHF. CDR3 DNA sequence: TGTGCCAGCAGCCCGACAGCTTATAGCAATCAGCCCCAGCATTTT. J is TRBJ1-5 and V is TRBV5-8; possible D gene TRBD1, 5 bases. The CDR3 is made up of 15 amino acids. Germline lookup yields CDR1 SGHTS and CDR2 YDEGEE. Trimming removed 4 bases at V and 0 bases at J, with 11 bases between. Full variable domain (remainder filled in from reference TRBV5-8 and TRBJ1-5): EAGVTQSPTHLIKTRGQQATLRCSPISGHTSVYWYQQALGLGLQFLLWYDEGEERNRGNFPPRFSGRQFPNYSSELNVNALELEDSALYLCASSPTAYSNQPQHFGDGTRLSIL.

The chain recombines TRBV5-8 with TRBJ1-1, with 7 bases matching TRBD1. CDR3 size: 15 residues. CDR1 and CDR2 from the germline V gene are SGHTS and YDEGEE. Trimming took 4 bases from V and 1 from J; bases not matched to a gene: 7. CDR3: CASSSTRQGNTEAFF. The DNA for the CDR3 is TGTGCCAGCAGCAGTACCCGACAGGGGAACACTGAAGCTTTCTTT.

Remarks on this clone: At one boundary the junction diverges from the germline segment, which might be a read error. This rearrangement joins TRBV13 to TRBJ2-5, with D possibly being TRBD2 (6 bases). The CDR3 extends over 12 amino acids. The germline CDR1 and CDR2 sequences are PRHDT and FYEKMQ (reference sequence). The CDR3 coding sequence is TGTGCCAGCAGCTCAACTAGCCCCCCTTTCGACTTC. As protein: CASSSTSPPFDF.

The J gene is TRBJ2-7, the V gene TRBV5-1; 8 nucleotides align to TRBD2. The CDR3 is 14 residues long. The ends lost 2 bases at V and 3 bases at J; junction bases unmatched: 4. Germline lookup yields CDR1 SGHRS and CDR2 YFSETQ. This CDR3 is CASSFGRGGYEQYF. In DNA form, the CDR3 reads TGCGCCAGCAGCTTTGGTCGGGGGGGCTACGAGCAGTACTTC.

CDR3 sequence (DNA): TGCGCCAGCAGTGAGTCAAGGACTCGGACGTCCCACTACGAGCAGTACTTC. Its protein product is CASSESRTRTSHYEQYF. The chain recombines TRBV10-2 with TRBJ2-5; D perhaps matches TRBD2 (5 bases). The J call may not be correct, given that the DNA end is closer to TRBJ2-7. From germline, CDR1 is WSHSY and CDR2 SAAADI. This CDR3 is built from 17 residues.

The chain has TRBV9 and TRBJ1-1; 9 bases align to TRBD1. Trimming at V came to 2 bases and at J to 7 bases, leaving 6 bases not matched to a gene. Germline V lookup: CDR1 SGDLS, CDR2 YYNGEE. This CDR3 contains 14 residues. DNA for the CDR3: TGTGCCAGCAGCGTCGGGACAGGGCATGGTGAAGCTTTCTTT. It codes for CASSVGTGHGEAFF.

This rearrangement joins TRBV5-1 to TRBJ1-2; D might be TRBD1 (6 bases). The CDR3 sequence is 14 residues long. Germline loops: CDR1 SGHRS, CDR2 YFSETQ. V shed 4 bases and J shed 8 bases, with 18 bases lying between them. Here the CDR3 DNA reads TGCGCCAGCAGCCTACAGGGTGACTATTACGGCTACACCTTC. Its protein is CASSLQGDYYGYTF.

The gene calls are TRBV6-6 and TRBJ2-3; 8 bases line up with TRBD2. The CDR3 runs 16 residues. The germline CDR1 and CDR2 sequences are MNHNY and SVGAGI (reference sequence). The trim removed 0 bases at V and 4 bases at J, leaving 6 bases unmatched. This CDR3 reads CASSYSSGGGSDTQYF. CDR3 DNA: TGTGCCAGCAGTTACTCGTCGGGCGGGGGGTCAGATACGCAGTATTTT.